This T cell receptor (beta chain) was observed in a study of blood T cell repertoires in COVID-19 (dated by TCRdb to 2018 to 2021). Notes on the research overall: Samples covering the acute and convalescent phases of COVID-19 were provided by collaborators in the United States, Italy and Spain. The material from the prospective study consisted of cDNA or gDNA derived from T cells, B-cell-depleted T cells, or PBMCs. The dataset comprised deeply sampled blood TCRbeta repertoires from subjects exposed to, actively infected with, or recovered from COVID-19. A freely available public database, intended as a resource for researchers studying the immune response to SARS-CoV-2, is where the repertoires were released. The samples were drawn from two sources: the first 160 participants of the ongoing ImmuneRACE study, and fewer than 1,500 subjects contributed by 6 global collaborators. The sample metadata nearly always contained a de-identified subject ID, COVID-19 status, age in years and sex. HLA class I and class II types, where available, came from metadata supplied by the sample provider rather than from assay-based typing. Points the paper makes about the study in general: How much clinical and demographic metadata was included differed by source and by participant, and the metadata was provided uncurated.

TCRbeta CDR3 regions were amplified from genomic DNA by means of the immunoSEQ Assay, a bias-controlled multiplex PCR. Turning to the authors' computational methods: Within the assay, amplification of reference gene primers was used to estimate how many nucleated cells each sample contained. To quantify the absolute abundance of each unique TCRbeta CDR3 rearrangement, sequence reads were collapsed and filtered. For each sample, productive Simpson clonality was calculated by taking the square root of Simpson's diversity index across productive rearrangements. TCRdb obtained this table from immuneACCESS and retained in-frame rearrangements with V and J assigned. These tables miss some clones; where compared with another copy, unresolved V genes account for less than half of the shortfall, and the remainder is unexplained. V and J calls and clone size are copied from that table; D and trimming were computed from the DNA. The sample records approximately 320,000 clones, 90% of which are singletons. The ten biggest clones cover approximately 2.5% of the sample.

CDR1 is given as LNHDA and CDR2 as SQIVND, both from the germline V gene (reference sequence). Germline trimming: 5 bases from V, 2 bases from J; junction bases outside gene matches: 5. There are 14 amino acids in the CDR3, from cysteine to phenylalanine inclusive. Just CDR3 DNA is preserved here, 42 bases in frame from base 1. Note on this clone: It has no known antigen specificity. The sample holds no much larger clone one base away, and base qualities are not on file.

Participants in the prospective study were aged roughly 18 to 100 years, lived in over 20 United States geographic areas, and enrolled through a virtual design. To assign participants to cohorts, the prospective study relied on clinical history that participants themselves reported in a screening survey and a study questionnaire. For ImmuneRACE Cohort 3, a participant was defined as recovered based on two consecutive negative NP/OP PCR tests, clearance by a healthcare professional, or resolution of symptoms. Each participant in the prospective study had whole blood, serum and a nasopharyngeal or oropharyngeal swab collected by mobile phlebotomists. Participants in the prospective study had the option to provide additional blood draws and questionnaires over a roughly two-month period. Prospective study blood samples were shipped either frozen or at room temperature before DNA extraction.

The chain links TRBV19 with TRBJ2-5; the junction holds 7 bases that match TRBD2. The receptor was derived from a man aged 55 to 70 who had recovered from COVID-19. Sequencing was performed on PBMCs or T cells enriched from blood (not recorded which). The CDR3 is CASSEGTKQETQYF. The DNA sequence follows: TGTGCCAGTAGTGAGGGGACTAAACAAGAGACCCAGTACTTC.